A selection of T cell receptor beta chains follows, all from one sample in a study of T-cell reconstitution after alpha-beta-depleted transplantation in children. TCRdb reprocessed the PCR reads with MiXCR, giving one entry per CDR3 protein. The table has more than 400,000 distinct CDR3 sequences, 10% to 12% seen once. Sequenced material: PBMCs, mostly from graft donor cells, taken 180 days after TCRalphabeta/CD19-depleted stem cell transplant. All receptors come from a female patient aged 2-10 years who had a stem cell transplant for aplastic anemia, so the T cells may come from the graft donor. Each CDR3 is given with its conserved first and last residue. The D gene is left open where the match is weak. Expanded clones get a size class; other rows say once, few or many, or leave the size out.

clone_size: .; v_call: TRBV7-9; d_call: TRBD2; cdr3_length: 16; j_call: TRBJ2-1; cdr3_nt: TGTGCCAGCAGCCCGGCTAGCGGCCTCTCCTACAATGAGCAGTTCTTC; cdr3_aa: CASSPASGLSYNEQFF
clone_size: few; v_call: TRBV3-1; d_call: .; cdr3_length: 15; j_call: TRBJ1-2; cdr3_nt: TGTGCCAGCAGCCCCACCGGGGCAGCTAACTATGGCTACACCTTC; cdr3_aa: CASSPTGAANYGYTF
clone_size: few; v_call: TRBV12-3/TRBV12-4; d_call: .; cdr3_length: 13; j_call: TRBJ2-1; cdr3_nt: TGTGCCAGCGGGGGCGGGGAAGCCAATGAGCAGTTCTTC; cdr3_aa: CASGGGEANEQFF
clone_size: few; v_call: TRBV5-1; d_call: .; cdr3_length: 13; j_call: TRBJ2-7; cdr3_nt: TGCGCCAGCAGCTTTGACAGAACCTACGAGCAGTACTTC; cdr3_aa: CASSFDRTYEQYF
clone_size: many; v_call: TRBV5-1; d_call: TRBD2; cdr3_length: 14; j_call: TRBJ2-7; cdr3_nt: TGCGCCAGCTCGTCTAGCGGAGTCTCCTACGAGCAGTACTTC; cdr3_aa: CASSSSGVSYEQYF
clone_size: .; v_call: TRBV11-2; d_call: .; cdr3_length: 13; j_call: TRBJ2-3; cdr3_nt: TGTGCCAGCAGCTCACGAGTGGGAGAGGCGCAGTATTTT; cdr3_aa: CASSSRVGEAQYF
clone_size: few; v_call: TRBV27; d_call: .; cdr3_length: 14; j_call: TRBJ2-3; cdr3_nt: TGTGCCAGCAGTTTAACCAGGGGAGTAGATACGCAGTATTTT; cdr3_aa: CASSLTRGVDTQYF
clone_size: few; v_call: TRBV9; d_call: TRBD2; cdr3_length: 16; j_call: TRBJ2-2; cdr3_nt: TGTGCCAGCAGTTTGAGCGGGAGAAAAGGAGCCGGGGAGCTGTTTTTT; cdr3_aa: CASSLSGRKGAGELFF
clone_size: few; v_call: TRBV24-1; d_call: TRBD2; cdr3_length: 18; j_call: TRBJ2-1; cdr3_nt: TGTGCCACCAGTGATTTGCCCCTTAAGACTAGCCGGGTGGATGAGCAGTTCTTC; cdr3_aa: CATSDLPLKTSRVDEQFF
clone_size: few; v_call: TRBV20-1; d_call: TRBD2; cdr3_length: 12; j_call: TRBJ2-3; cdr3_nt: TGCAGTGAGACTAGCGCCGCAGATACGCAGTATTTT; cdr3_aa: CSETSAADTQYF
clone_size: .; v_call: TRBV7-2; d_call: .; cdr3_length: 15; j_call: TRBJ2-3; cdr3_nt: TGTGCCAGCAGCCCCGGGACCCTAAGAAGAGATACGCAGTATTTT; cdr3_aa: CASSPGTLRRDTQYF
clone_size: few; v_call: TRBV18; d_call: .; cdr3_length: 17; j_call: TRBJ2-5; cdr3_nt: TGTGCCAGCTCACCAGATCCAGCGCTAGGGCATGGGGAGACCCAGTACTTC; cdr3_aa: CASSPDPALGHGETQYF
clone_size: .; v_call: TRBV19; d_call: TRBD1; cdr3_length: 18; j_call: TRBJ1-5; cdr3_nt: TGTGCCAGTAGAATCCCCGGAGGACAGGGGGGAAGCAATCAGCCCCAGCATTTT; cdr3_aa: CASRIPGGQGGSNQPQHF
clone_size: few; v_call: TRBV15; d_call: TRBD1; cdr3_length: 20; j_call: TRBJ1-4; cdr3_nt: TGTGCCACCAGCAGAGATTGGAGACAGGGAAGTCATGTGGCTAATGAAAAACTGTTTTTT; cdr3_aa: CATSRDWRQGSHVANEKLFF
clone_size: many; v_call: TRBV29-1; d_call: TRBD2; cdr3_length: 15; j_call: TRBJ2-3; cdr3_nt: TGCAGCGGGGCAACGAGCGGGAGGGGCACAGATACGCAGTATTTT; cdr3_aa: CSGATSGRGTDTQYF
clone_size: few; v_call: TRBV28; d_call: .; cdr3_length: 16; j_call: TRBJ2-3; cdr3_nt: TGTGCCAGCTTCCCGTGGGGCCCTCTGGTCACAGATACGCAGTATTTT; cdr3_aa: CASFPWGPLVTDTQYF
clone_size: .; v_call: TRBV10-3; d_call: TRBD2; cdr3_length: 15; j_call: TRBJ2-3; cdr3_nt: TGTGCCATCAGTGGGGGACTAGCGGGGACAGATACGCAGTATTTT; cdr3_aa: CAISGGLAGTDTQYF
clone_size: few; v_call: TRBV10-3; d_call: .; cdr3_length: 17; j_call: TRBJ2-2; cdr3_nt: TGTGCCATCAGTGAGTCGACTCGGGGGGCAGGCACCGGGGAGCTGTTTTTT; cdr3_aa: CAISESTRGAGTGELFF
clone_size: few; v_call: TRBV7-8; d_call: TRBD2; cdr3_length: 15; j_call: TRBJ2-1; cdr3_nt: TGTGCCAGCAGCTTAGTTGCTAGCGGGGGGTATGAGCAGTTCTTC; cdr3_aa: CASSLVASGGYEQFF